This T cell receptor (beta chain) was sequenced in a study of T-cell memory formation after mild COVID-19. The CDR3 loop spans 13 amino acids. Germline V gene lookup returns CDR1 LGHDT and CDR2 YNNKEL (reference sequence). The ends were cut back, 5 bases at V and 3 bases at J, with 10 bases in the middle. From the 5' RACE reads, TCRdb called clonotypes with MiXCR, one entry per CDR3 protein. Of roughly 120,000 distinct CDR3 sequences in the sample, over 20% were seen once. The gene calls are TRBV3-1 and TRBJ1-1; weak D call: TRBD1 (5 bases). Input material: PBMCs or a T cell subset sorted from them (not recorded which). The clonotype was recovered from a man in his late teens or twenties who had mild COVID-19 (a few samples of this study predate the infection). Cell type and time point are not known. In DNA form, the CDR3 reads TGTGCCAGCAGCTCCCCGACAGACACTGAAGCTTTCTTT. This encodes CASSSPTDTEAFF.